The present entry profiles one T cell receptor beta chain with its context. This clone appeared a single time. Its antigen remains unidentified. Base-call qualities are not available, and no considerably larger clone is one nucleotide away. V gives up 4 bases and J gives up 13 bases, and the segment between their germline ends measures 17 bases. CDR1 and CDR2 (LNHDA, SQIVND) derive from the germline V gene (reference sequence). Spanning cysteine to phenylalanine, the CDR3 consists of 14 amino acids. Only CDR3 DNA remains: 42 bases, in frame from the first base. TCRbeta CDR3 regions were sequenced with the immunoSEQ Assay. After extraction, genomic DNA underwent amplification by bias-controlled multiplex PCR, followed by high-throughput sequencing. Per the source publication's procedure: To quantify the absolute abundance of every unique TCRbeta CDR3 region, sequences were collapsed and filtered. T cell fraction was estimated by normalization of TCRbeta template counts to usable DNA, with usable DNA being measured through amplification of reference genes present in all nucleated cells. Repertoire TCRs were annotated as SARS-CoV-2-specific when V gene, CDR3 amino acid sequence and J gene were exactly matched to a known reactive TCR set. MIRA supplied the reference SARS-CoV-2 TCR set, which was filtered for enrichment in COVID-19-positive ImmuneCODE repertoires so that public or cross-reactive TCRs were removed. Using the MIRA antigens, annotated TCRs were further analysed by specific ORF or by position within an ORF. Depth was the summed frequency of annotated unique rearrangements, while breadth was defined as annotated unique rearrangements over total unique productive rearrangements. Two-sided Wilcoxon rank-sum tests were applied when comparing TCR breadth between groups. Here the immuneACCESS table is served through TCRdb, limited to in-frame sequences with V and J called. Missing clones are a known gap in these copies; in checked studies unresolved V genes cover under half, and the rest lacks a known reason. V, J and clone size reflect that table, while D and trimming were determined from the DNA. The sample table lists roughly 300,000 clones, around nine tenths of them with a count of one. The ten largest clonotypes hold approximately 5% of the sample.

This record comes from a study of Ad26.COV2.S vaccination and SARS-CoV-2 variants (dated by TCRdb to the early 2020s). About the investigation overall: Vaccine-arm donors came from COV1001, a multicentre, randomized, double-blind, placebo-controlled phase I-IIa trial of Ad26.COV2.S in healthy adults. Participants in the trial were split at random into five groups of five each, receiving low-dose or high-dose Ad26.COV2.S once or twice, or else placebo on both occasions. Ad26.COV2.S was administered intramuscularly at a dose of 5x10^10 or 1x10^11 viral particles, either as one shot or as two shots given 56 days apart. Investigators remained blinded to trial group allocation during experiments and outcome assessment. A total of about 30 samples were included in the TCR-sequenced set, comprising around 20 Ad26.COV2.S vaccine recipients, 5 placebo recipients and 8 SARS-CoV-2 convalescent individuals. Sequencing of the TCRbeta repertoire served to evaluate the specificity and breadth of SARS-CoV-2-reactive T cell receptors following Ad26.COV2.S vaccination.

What the research found in general, with its limitations: After vaccination, substantial breadth of spike-specific CD8+ and CD4+ T cell responses was reported. Non-spike TCR breadth was comparable between vaccine and placebo recipients, consistent with the vaccine containing only spike. Ad26.COV2.S recipients had higher spike-specific TCR breadth than placebo recipients (P = 0.0014). According to the authors, total T cell responses may have been underestimated by the TCR breadth and depth analyses. The study was not powered for comparison of responses between vaccine doses or regimens.

Reading the label with the study, this specimen's treatment or condition is: 15 to 20 received Ad26.COV2.S at low or high dose, single or two shots; several received placebo; per-sample allocation not given. For vaccine and placebo recipients, repertoires were sequenced using samples collected on day 63 after the first injection. Between 29 July and 7 August 2020, Cohort 1b enrolled some 25 adults aged 18-55 years at one site in Boston, USA. As a vaccine, Ad26.COV2.S was a replication-incompetent adenovirus type 26 vector that expressed a prefusion-stabilized SARS-CoV-2 spike protein derived from the original Wuhan strain.

The sequence links TRBV19 to TRBJ1-6; tentative D gene TRBD1, with 6 bases matching. The sequencing here drew on peripheral blood, taken in a trial of Ad26.COV2.S vaccine versus placebo. This receptor was obtained from a person aged 18-65 years who received the Ad26.COV2.S COVID-19 vaccine or a placebo. The CDR3 corresponds to CASSTRQASSPLHF. Here is the DNA: TGTGCCAGTAGTACTCGACAGGCATCGTCCCCCCTCCACTTT. The CDR3 plus the reference TRBV19 and TRBJ1-6 genes for the other parts give the full variable domain: DGGITQSPKYLFRKEGQNVTLSCEQNLNHDAMYWYRQDPGQGLRLIYYSQIVNDFQKGDIAEGYSVSREKKESFPLTVTSAQKNPTAFYLCASSTRQASSPLHFGNGTRLTVT.